Below, 7 T cell receptor beta chains from the same sample are listed, as sequenced in a study of T-cell reconstitution after alpha-beta-depleted transplantation in children. Using unique molecular identifiers, the investigators prepared the TCRbeta library. TCRdb processed the PCR reads anew with MiXCR; each CDR3 protein has one entry. The repertoire has 540,000 or so distinct CDR3 sequences, around 23% of them found once; the top ten carry around 14%. The sequenced sample was PBMCs, mostly from graft donor cells, obtained 360 days after TCRalphabeta/CD19-depleted stem cell transplant. These receptors all come from a boy in the first two years of life who had a stem cell transplant for acute myeloid leukemia, so the T cells may come from the graft donor.

This clonotype was recorded many times. The J gene is TRBJ1-5, the V gene TRBV20-1; 8 bases are shared with TRBD1. With V trimmed by 6 bases and J by 4 bases, 8 bases remained unmatched. This CDR3 has 14 residues. CDR1 and CDR2 (germline): DFQATT, SNEGSKA (reference sequence). The CDR3 protein is CSANPGQANQPQHF. The CDR3 DNA reads TGCAGTGCCAACCCGGGACAGGCTAATCAGCCCCAGCATTTT.

This clonotype was seen many times. This chain links TRBV2 with TRBJ1-2; D might be TRBD1 (5 bases). V dropped 4 bases and J dropped 3 bases, with 18 bases sitting between them. CDR3 length: 16 amino acids. Germline loops: CDR1 SNHLY, CDR2 FYNNEI. Here the CDR3 DNA reads TGTGCCAGCAGTGGCGGGGCACCTCCCTATTACTATGGCTACACCTTC. Amino acid sequence: CASSGGAPPYYYGYTF.

This clonotype turned up a few times. This chain connects TRBV10-3 to TRBJ2-7, with 11 bases lining up with TRBD1. Germline values: CDR1 ENHRY, CDR2 SYGVKD. Trimming at V came to 5 bases and at J to 6 bases, leaving 9 bases not matched to a gene. This CDR3 comprises 15 residues. The CDR3 region has the DNA TGTGCCATCAGTCCGGGACAGGGGGTTACGGGCGAGCAGTACGTC. It codes for CAISPGQGVTGEQYV.

This clonotype was detected only once. This chain uses TRBV27 with TRBJ2-1; 11 bases agree with TRBD1. The J segment lost 0 bases and the V segment lost 1 base, leaving 8 bases of the junction unmatched. CDR3 length: 19 residues. Germline CDR1 reads MNHEY; CDR2 reads SMNVEV (reference sequence). CDR3: CASSLFGQGARGSYNEQFF. The CDR3, as DNA: TGTGCCAGCAGTTTATTCGGACAGGGGGCAAGGGGCTCCTACAATGAGCAGTTCTTC.

The chain joins TRBV12-3 or TRBV12-4 to TRBJ1-1; no clear D gene. Between the trimmed V and J ends, which lost 2 bases and 1 base, there was a span of 5 bases. The CDR3 covers 13 residues. The DNA for the CDR3 is TGTGCCAGCAGTTTACACGAGAACACTGAAGCTTTCTTT. This translates into CASSLHENTEAFF.

The chain links TRBV2 to TRBJ2-1; D not resolved. Between the trimmed V and J ends, which lost 2 bases and 5 bases, there was a span of 10 bases. The CDR3 sequence is 14 residues long. In germline, CDR1 is SNHLY, CDR2 FYNNEI. The CDR3 DNA is TGTGCCAGCAGTGAAACGGGTTCCCACAATGAGCAGTTCTTC. It is translated as CASSETGSHNEQFF.

This clonotype was observed a handful of times. The gene calls are TRBV6-1 and TRBJ1-4; D is undetermined. The CDR3 loop spans 14 amino acids. V shed 5 bases and J shed 4 bases, with 11 bases lying between them. From germline, CDR1 is MNHNS and CDR2 SASEGT. The CDR3 nucleotides are TGTGCCAGCAGTACGACACCCTATAATGAAAAACTGTTTTTT. Protein: CASSTTPYNEKLFF.